One TCR beta chain is described in this entry. Its antigen is undetermined. These data come from a study of T cells and Merkel cell carcinoma outcomes. Study-level results: In Merkel cell carcinoma, repertoire and T-cell density reportedly predicted outcomes.

The CDR3 consists of 14 residues. V was shortened by 3 bases and J by 3 bases, with 10 bases between the two germline ends. Germline V gene data show CDR1 as SGHRS and CDR2 as YFSETQ. Generated by immunoSEQ multiplex PCR, the TCRdb table keeps only in-frame clones and is missing some. The data hold 15,000 to 25,000 clones, with more than 65% observed a single time. This rearrangement joins TRBV5-1 to TRBJ1-3; the D is unclear. The sequence derives from a human donor with Merkel cell carcinoma. The source material was tumor tissue from Merkel cell carcinoma. The CDR3 coding sequence is TGCGCCAGCAGCTCGTACGGTAGTGGAAACACCATATATTTT. This encodes CASSSYGSGNTIYF.